The sample holds many counts of the clone carrying this TCR beta chain. Antigen specificity is unknown. This sample stems from a study of T cells in Graves' hyperthyroidism and ophthalmopathy. There were TCR beta CDR3 regions amplified from RNA transcripts. HTBI primers were used for first-round RT-PCR of the TCR CDR3. From the multiplex PCR reads, TCRdb called clonotypes with MiXCR, one entry per CDR3 protein. The data show about 320,000 distinct CDR3 sequences, 16% seen once. Germline lookup yields CDR1 KGHSH and CDR2 LQKENI. The CDR3 contains 17 residues. Trimming pared 0 bases from V and 4 bases from J, leaving 18 bases between. The patients, who ranged from 18 to 65 in age, presented with newly diagnosed hyperthyroidism lasting under 2 months. Diagnoses were made from clinical symptoms, serum measures (thyroxine and TRAb), thyroid ultrasound and orbital computed tomography. Points from the study as a whole: Among clonotypes expanded in thyroid above 0.001, most were also found in blood.

The sample taken for sequencing was blood. This rearrangement joins TRBV18 to TRBJ1-1; D may be TRBD1 (5 bases). This clonotype was obtained from a man aged 30 to 39 with Graves' hyperthyroidism. The CDR3 spells CASSPPSVRGPSTEAFF. CDR3 sequence (DNA): TGTGCCAGCTCACCACCGTCGGTTAGGGGTCCGAGCACTGAAGCTTTCTTT.